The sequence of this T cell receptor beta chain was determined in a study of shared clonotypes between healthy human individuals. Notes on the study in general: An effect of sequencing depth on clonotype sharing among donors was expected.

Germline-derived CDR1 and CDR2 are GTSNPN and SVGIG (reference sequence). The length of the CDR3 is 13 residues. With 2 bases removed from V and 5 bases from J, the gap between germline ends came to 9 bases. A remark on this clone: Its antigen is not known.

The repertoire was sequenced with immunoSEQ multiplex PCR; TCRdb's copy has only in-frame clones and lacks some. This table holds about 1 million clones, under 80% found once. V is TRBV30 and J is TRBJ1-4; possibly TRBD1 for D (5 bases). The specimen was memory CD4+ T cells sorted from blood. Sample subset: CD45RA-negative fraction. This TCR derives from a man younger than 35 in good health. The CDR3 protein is CAWSSGLNEKLFF. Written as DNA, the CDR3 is TGTGCCTGGAGTTCGGGACTGAATGAAAAACTGTTTTTT.